This TCR beta chain was recovered during a study of CD8+ T cells in alopecia areata. Following RNA extraction, reverse transcription yielded cDNA that acted as the sequencing template. Sequenced by immunoSEQ multiplex PCR; TCRdb stores in-frame clones only, minus some. The sample yields approximately 300,000 clones, 58% seen once. The sample's treatment: oral pan-JAK inhibitor, 5-10 mg twice daily. Germline V CDR1 and CDR2: SQVTM, ANQGSEA. Trimming removed 1 base from V and 2 bases from J, with 6 bases in between. The CDR3 consists of 13 residues. This clone was recorded a few times. The chain employs TRBV29-1 and TRBJ1-5, with D possibly matching TRBD1 (6 bases). Sequencing used CD4+ T cells sorted from blood, obtained at week 24, from a patient treated with tofacitinib. The sequence was obtained from a human donor with alopecia areata. For the CDR3, the DNA is TGCAGCGTTGAAGCAGGGGGCAATCAGCCCCAGCATTTT. It is translated as CSVEAGGNQPQHF. The full variable domain, completed using reference TRBV29-1 and TRBJ1-5, is SAVISQKPSRDICQRGTSLTIQCQVDSQVTMMFWYRQQPGQSLTLIATANQGSEATYESGFVIDKFPISRPNLTFSTLTVSNMSPEDSSIYLCSVEAGGNQPQHFGDGTRLSIL.